The sequence of this T cell receptor (beta chain) was determined in a study of cytomegalovirus exposure and HLA in healthy donors. V was cut by 1 base and J by 0 bases, with 7 bases left in between. Germline lookup yields CDR1 SGHKS and CDR2 YYEKEE (reference sequence). The CDR3 spans 14 residues. The PCR was carried out with 60 Vbeta primers and 13 Jbeta primers. TCRdb's table, derived via immunoSEQ multiplex PCR, lists solely in-frame clones and lacks some. The repertoire has more than 200,000 clones, over 65% of them found once; the top ten carry about 1.2%. What was sequenced was PBMCs. This clonotype was sampled from a human donor in good health. The V gene is TRBV5-5, the J gene TRBJ1-1; D call uncertain. CDR3 DNA: TGTGCCAGCAGCTTGCACAGTTTGAACACTGAAGCTTTCTTT. Encoded protein: CASSLHSLNTEAFF.